Listed below are T cell receptor beta chains from one sample, sequenced in a study of T cell repertoires in aging, cancer and after chemotherapy. Each CDR3 protein gets one entry after TCRdb re-called the multiplex PCR reads with MiXCR. The table lists about 11,000 distinct CDR3 sequences, 25% to 35% of them singletons. Sequencing was performed on blood. These receptors came from a human donor in good health. Both conserved end residues are part of each CDR3. A D gene is named only where the DNA matches it firmly. Only part of the rows carry a size: once, few, many, or a class if the clone is expanded.

abundance: .
v_gene: TRBV5-6
d_gene: TRBD1
j_gene: TRBJ2-7
CDR3nt: TGTGCCAGCTCACCGGGACAGTCTCTCTCCTACGAGCAGTACTTC
CDR3aa: CASSPGQSLSYEQYF

abundance: .
v_gene: TRBV28
d_gene: .
j_gene: TRBJ1-2
CDR3nt: TGTGCCAGCAAGGAATTTACAGGGAACTATGGCTACACCTTC
CDR3aa: CASKEFTGNYGYTF

abundance: .
v_gene: TRBV10-2
d_gene: .
j_gene: TRBJ2-7
CDR3nt: TGCGCCAGCAGCGGGCCTCTCTCGGATCCTACGAGCAGTATCGTCTTC
CDR3aa: CASSGPLSDPTSSIVF

abundance: .
v_gene: TRBV7-9
d_gene: TRBD2
j_gene: TRBJ2-1
CDR3nt: TGTGCCAGAAGCTTAGGGACTAGAGGCTACAATGAGCAGTTCTTC
CDR3aa: CARSLGTRGYNEQFF

abundance: .
v_gene: TRBV27
d_gene: .
j_gene: TRBJ2-7
CDR3nt: TGTGCCAGCAGTACTACAGGGATCTCCTACGAGCAGTACTTC
CDR3aa: CASSTTGISYEQYF

abundance: .
v_gene: TRBV6-5
d_gene: .
j_gene: TRBJ2-1
CDR3nt: TGTGCCAGCAGTACCGAAAGGTCCAACAATGAGCAGTTCTTC
CDR3aa: CASSTERSNNEQFF

abundance: .
v_gene: TRBV20-1
d_gene: .
j_gene: TRBJ1-4
CDR3nt: TGCAGTGCTAGTAGTTCGGCGGCAACTAATGAAAAACTGTTTTTT
CDR3aa: CSASSSAATNEKLFF

abundance: few
v_gene: TRBV7-9
d_gene: .
j_gene: TRBJ2-7
CDR3nt: TGTGCCAGCAGCTTAGTGGCCGGAGCGAACTCCGAGCAGTACTTC
CDR3aa: CASSLVAGANSEQYF

abundance: .
v_gene: TRBV10-3
d_gene: TRBD1
j_gene: TRBJ2-2
CDR3nt: TGTGCCATCAGCGAACGATTGGGACAGGGAGGCATCACCGGGGAGCTGTTTTTT
CDR3aa: CAISERLGQGGITGELFF

abundance: few
v_gene: TRBV7-3
d_gene: .
j_gene: TRBJ2-6
CDR3nt: TGTGCCAGCAGCTTAACGTCGGCTTACTCTGGGGCCAACGTCCTGACTTTC
CDR3aa: CASSLTSAYSGANVLTF

abundance: .
v_gene: TRBV6-2/TRBV6-3
d_gene: .
j_gene: TRBJ2-2
CDR3nt: TGTGCCAGCAGTTGGCTCCGTCCCGGCACCGGGGAGCTGTTTTTT
CDR3aa: CASSWLRPGTGELFF

abundance: .
v_gene: TRBV24-1
d_gene: .
j_gene: TRBJ1-3
CDR3nt: TGTGCCACCAGTCTTGGAGGGCCTGGAGGAGACACCATATATTTT
CDR3aa: CATSLGGPGGDTIYF

abundance: .
v_gene: TRBV4-2
d_gene: .
j_gene: TRBJ2-7
CDR3nt: TGTGCCAGCAGCAATGGTGGCCTAGACTACGAGCAGTACTTC
CDR3aa: CASSNGGLDYEQYF

abundance: medium-sized
v_gene: TRBV30
d_gene: .
j_gene: TRBJ1-6
CDR3nt: TGTGCCTGGAGTGTAGGAGAGTGGGCCATACCCTTCTCGGATTCACCCCTCCACTTT
CDR3aa: CAWSVGEWAIPFSDSPLHF

abundance: .
v_gene: TRBV7-2
d_gene: .
j_gene: TRBJ2-7
CDR3nt: TGTGCCAGCAGCTTGGTGGCAGGGAACCACTACGAGCAGTACTTC
CDR3aa: CASSLVAGNHYEQYF

abundance: few
v_gene: TRBV6-5
d_gene: .
j_gene: TRBJ1-1
CDR3nt: TGTGCCAGCAGTCCTGCTTACGGGGCCTCTGAAGCTTTCTTT
CDR3aa: CASSPAYGASEAFF

abundance: few
v_gene: TRBV19
d_gene: TRBD2
j_gene: TRBJ2-7
CDR3nt: TGTGCCAGTAGTAAGGCGGGAGCTCCAAACGAGCAGTACTTC
CDR3aa: CASSKAGAPNEQYF

abundance: .
v_gene: TRBV25-1
d_gene: .
j_gene: TRBJ2-5
CDR3nt: TGTGCCAGCAGTGCAGGGGACGTACTTCAAGAGACCCAGTACTTC
CDR3aa: CASSAGDVLQETQYF

abundance: .
v_gene: TRBV7-3
d_gene: .
j_gene: TRBJ2-7
CDR3nt: TGTGCCAGCAGCTTGAGGGGGAAGGGCGAGCAGTACTTC
CDR3aa: CASSLRGKGEQYF

abundance: few
v_gene: TRBV12-3/TRBV12-4
d_gene: .
j_gene: TRBJ1-1
CDR3nt: TGTGCCAGCAGTTTAGCTCCCACAGGGTACACTGAAGCTTTCTTT
CDR3aa: CASSLAPTGYTEAFF

abundance: medium-sized
v_gene: TRBV6-5
d_gene: .
j_gene: TRBJ2-7
CDR3nt: TGTGCCAGCAGTTCGTGGGGGACGGAGAGCTCCTACGAGCAGTACTTC
CDR3aa: CASSSWGTESSYEQYF

abundance: .
v_gene: TRBV9
d_gene: TRBD1
j_gene: TRBJ2-5
CDR3nt: TGTGCCAGCAGCGTCGGACAGGGGGTCCGAGAGACCCAGTACTTC
CDR3aa: CASSVGQGVRETQYF

abundance: .
v_gene: TRBV4-3
d_gene: .
j_gene: TRBJ1-3
CDR3nt: TGCGCCAGCAGCCAAGATCTTAGGGAGTCCTCTGGAAACACCATATATTTT
CDR3aa: CASSQDLRESSGNTIYF

abundance: few
v_gene: TRBV6-5
d_gene: TRBD1
j_gene: TRBJ2-7
CDR3nt: TGTGCCAGCAGTCCCCTAGGACAGGGGCGATTAGGCTCCTACGAGCAGTACTTC
CDR3aa: CASSPLGQGRLGSYEQYF

abundance: few
v_gene: TRBV7-3
d_gene: .
j_gene: TRBJ1-6
CDR3nt: TGTGCCAGCAGCTTAGGGCGGAGGGGAGGTTCACCCCTCCACTTT
CDR3aa: CASSLGRRGGSPLHF

abundance: .
v_gene: TRBV28
d_gene: .
j_gene: TRBJ2-7
CDR3nt: TGTGCCAGCAGTCGACAGCTTCTCTCCTACGAGCAGTACTTC
CDR3aa: CASSRQLLSYEQYF

abundance: .
v_gene: TRBV4-3
d_gene: .
j_gene: TRBJ1-2
CDR3nt: TGCGCCAGCAGCCAAGACCCGCGTTGGGACTATGGCTACACCTTC
CDR3aa: CASSQDPRWDYGYTF

abundance: .
v_gene: TRBV9
d_gene: .
j_gene: TRBJ2-2
CDR3nt: TGTGCCAGCAGCGTGAACAGCGGGGAGCTGTTTTTT
CDR3aa: CASSVNSGELFF

abundance: few
v_gene: TRBV12-3/TRBV12-4
d_gene: .
j_gene: TRBJ1-2
CDR3nt: TGTGCCAGCAGTTTAGTCCAGCTCCGGGGCTATGGCTACACCTTC
CDR3aa: CASSLVQLRGYGYTF

abundance: few
v_gene: TRBV12-3/TRBV12-4
d_gene: .
j_gene: TRBJ1-6
CDR3nt: TGTGCCAGCACCCAGGATCACTGGGGTTCACCCCTCCACTTT
CDR3aa: CASTQDHWGSPLHF

abundance: few
v_gene: TRBV11-3
d_gene: .
j_gene: TRBJ2-1
CDR3nt: TGTGCCAGCAGCTGGGGGGGGGCCTCCTACAATGAGCAGTTCTTC
CDR3aa: CASSWGGASYNEQFF

abundance: .
v_gene: TRBV28
d_gene: TRBD2
j_gene: TRBJ2-2
CDR3nt: TGTGCCAGCAGTTTTGCGGGGGGGCGCGGGGGCACCGGGGAGCTGTTTTTT
CDR3aa: CASSFAGGRGGTGELFF

abundance: .
v_gene: TRBV20-1
d_gene: .
j_gene: TRBJ1-5
CDR3nt: TGCAGTGCTAGCACAGGGAAAAGCAATCAGCCCCAGCATTTT
CDR3aa: CSASTGKSNQPQHF

abundance: few
v_gene: TRBV12-3/TRBV12-4
d_gene: .
j_gene: TRBJ2-3
CDR3nt: TGTGCCAGCAGTTCTTATGAGGGAGCTATGGATACGCAGTATTTT
CDR3aa: CASSSYEGAMDTQYF

abundance: .
v_gene: TRBV5-6
d_gene: .
j_gene: TRBJ1-5
CDR3nt: TGTGCCAGCAGCCCTGCGGGGGCGCCGGGTTTGCAGCCCCAGCATTTT
CDR3aa: CASSPAGAPGLQPQHF

abundance: few
v_gene: TRBV27
d_gene: .
j_gene: TRBJ2-7
CDR3nt: TGTGCCAGCAGTTTAGGGGCCGGCTACGAGCAGTACTTC
CDR3aa: CASSLGAGYEQYF

abundance: .
v_gene: TRBV24-1
d_gene: .
j_gene: TRBJ1-2
CDR3nt: TGTGCCACCAGTGAATCCGGGACGGAGCTCTATGGCTACACCTTC
CDR3aa: CATSESGTELYGYTF

abundance: medium-sized
v_gene: TRBV30
d_gene: .
j_gene: TRBJ1-1
CDR3nt: TGTGCCTGGAGTGCAACAAACCTAAACACTGAAGCTTTCTTT
CDR3aa: CAWSATNLNTEAFF